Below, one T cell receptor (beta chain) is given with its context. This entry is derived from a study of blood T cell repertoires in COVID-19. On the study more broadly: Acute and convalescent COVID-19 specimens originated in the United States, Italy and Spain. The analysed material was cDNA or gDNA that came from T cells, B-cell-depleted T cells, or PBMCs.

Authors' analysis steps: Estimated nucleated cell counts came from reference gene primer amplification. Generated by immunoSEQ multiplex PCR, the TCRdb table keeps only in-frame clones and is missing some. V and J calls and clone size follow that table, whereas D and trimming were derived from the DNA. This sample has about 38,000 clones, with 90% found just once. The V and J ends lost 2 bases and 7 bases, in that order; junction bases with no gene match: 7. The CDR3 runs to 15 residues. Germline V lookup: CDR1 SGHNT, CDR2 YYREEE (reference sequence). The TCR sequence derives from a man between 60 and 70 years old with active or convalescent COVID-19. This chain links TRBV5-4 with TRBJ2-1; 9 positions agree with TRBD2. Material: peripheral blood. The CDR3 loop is CASSLGGRAFNEQFF. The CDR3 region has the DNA TGTGCCAGCAGCTTAGGCGGGAGGGCCTTTAATGAGCAGTTCTTC.